The 27 T cell receptor beta chains below all came from one sample that was sequenced in a study of breast tumors, draining lymph nodes, adjacent tissues. TCRdb reprocessed the multiplex PCR reads via MiXCR and lists one record per CDR3 protein. The sample contains 100,000 to 150,000 distinct CDR3 sequences, nearly 20% of which appear only once. Breast cancer patients provided tissue from their axillary draining lymph nodes. What was sequenced was axillary lymph node tissue. The receptor set was obtained from a female donor with breast cancer. Some clones in this sample may be carry-over from other donors' samples.

There are many counts of this clonotype. The chain has TRBV7-8 and TRBJ1-6; D not certain. Trimming removed 4 bases at V and 6 bases at J, with 13 bases between. The V gene's germline CDR1 is SGHVS and CDR2 FQNEAQ. The length of the CDR3 is 15 residues. The CDR3 DNA reads as TGTGCCAGCAGCTGGTCCGGAACTACTAATTCACCCCTCCACTTT. Encoded protein: CASSWSGTTNSPLHF.

There are many counts of this clonotype. The rearrangement links TRBV6-1 to TRBJ1-5; perhaps TRBD1 as D (5 bases). V was pared by 3 bases and J by 5 bases, with 8 bases between. There are 13 residues in the CDR3. The V gene's germline CDR1 is MNHNS and CDR2 SASEGT. CDR3 protein: CASSEGVDQPQHF. The DNA for the CDR3 is TGTGCCAGCAGTGAGGGGGTGGATCAGCCCCAGCATTTT.

In its sample, this clonotype was seen many times. The rearrangement links TRBV10-2 to TRBJ2-2; 8 positions agree with TRBD2. V lost 4 bases and J lost 4; bases outside the gene matches: 5. This CDR3 is built from 15 residues. CDR1 WSHSY and CDR2 SAAADI come from the germline V gene. The CDR3 sequence: CASSGQRESTGELFF. The CDR3 region has the DNA TGCGCCAGCAGTGGCCAGCGGGAGAGCACCGGGGAGCTGTTTTTT.

This clonotype was counted ten times or more. The V and J genes are TRBV7-2 and TRBJ2-7; 8 nucleotides match TRBD2. Germline CDR1 is SGHTA and CDR2 is FQGNSA. V lost 3 bases, J lost 3 bases, and 4 bases stayed unmatched. The CDR3 is 14 amino acids. CDR3 residues: CASSFETSGYEQYF. The DNA for the CDR3 is TGTGCCAGCAGCTTCGAAACTAGCGGCTACGAGCAGTACTTC.

This clonotype was recorded at least ten times. This rearrangement joins TRBV9 to TRBJ2-3; 9 bases align to TRBD1. CDR1 and CDR2 (germline): SGDLS, YYNGEE. There are 17 residues in the CDR3. The V and J ends lost 0 bases and 3 bases, in that order; junction bases with no gene match: 8. The CDR3 sequence is CASSVGRGTGRTDTQYF. The CDR3 region has the DNA TGTGCCAGCAGCGTAGGGAGGGGGACAGGGAGAACAGATACGCAGTATTTT.

The table lists this clonotype with many counts. The V gene is TRBV7-6, the J gene TRBJ2-5, with 7 bases fitting TRBD2. Germline CDR1 SGHVS, CDR2 FNYEAQ. V shed 1 base and J 0 bases; nucleotides not matched to a gene: 5. The CDR3 length is 16 residues. CDR3 DNA: TGTGCCAGCAGCTTAGGGGCGGGAGCAAACCAAGAGACCCAGTACTTC. Its translation is CASSLGAGANQETQYF.

The table lists this clonotype with many counts. The J gene is TRBJ1-5, the V gene TRBV18; no firm D call. CDR3 length: 14 amino acids. Germline V gene sequence: CDR1 KGHSH, CDR2 LQKENI. Trimming stripped 3 bases from V and 5 bases from J, with 11 bases between. CDR3 DNA sequence: TGTGCCAGCTCACCCGGCTGGAGCGATCAGCCCCAGCATTTT. Its protein product is CASSPGWSDQPQHF.

This clonotype was seen at least ten times. The V gene is TRBV7-6, the J gene TRBJ2-1, with 7 positions matching TRBD2. Germline CDR1 reads SGHVS; CDR2 reads FNYEAQ. This CDR3 has 12 amino acids. The trim removed 1 base at V and 10 bases at J, leaving 1 base unmatched. CDR3 DNA: TGTGCCAGCAGCTTAGAACTAGCGGAGCAGTTCTTC. Translating gives CASSLELAEQFF.

This clonotype was counted at least ten times. This chain links TRBV20-1 with TRBJ1-4; D unclear. The CDR3 runs 14 residues. V was clipped by 6 bases and J by 8 bases, with 19 bases between them. The germline CDR1 and CDR2 sequences are DFQATT and SNEGSKA (reference sequence). CDR3: CSARSSGSGEKLFF. The CDR3 nucleotides are TGCAGTGCAAGGAGTTCAGGTAGTGGGGAAAAACTGTTTTTT.

As regards this clonotype: This may be a read error: a much more frequent sequence differs by one nucleotide. The rearrangement uses TRBV12-3 or TRBV12-4 and TRBJ2-1; 11 positions match TRBD2. The CDR3 covers 14 residues. CDR3 amino acids: CASSISGGAREQSF. For the CDR3, the DNA is TGTGCCAGCAGTATTAGCGGGGGGGCGCGGGAGCAGTCCTTC.

This clonotype was seen at least ten times. The chain carries TRBV5-1 and TRBJ2-7; TRBD1 agrees at 7 bases. V shed 1 base, J shed 2 bases, and the junction held 12 bases outside the gene matches. The CDR3 is 17 residues long. Germline V gives CDR1 SGHRS, CDR2 YFSETQ. CDR3 DNA sequence: TGCGCCAGCAGCTTGCAAGTGGCCCCGGGACAGACCTACGAGCAGTACTTC. It translates to CASSLQVAPGQTYEQYF.

This clonotype was observed many times. The chain couples TRBV6-4 to TRBJ2-7, with D unclear. This CDR3 has 13 residues. Germline V lookup: CDR1 MRHNA, CDR2 SNTAGT. The V and J ends lost 2 bases and 1 base respectively, with 6 bases between them. The CDR3 DNA sequence: TGTGCCAGCAGTGACAGCTCGTCCTACGAGCAGTACTTC. Protein: CASSDSSSYEQYF.

On this clonotype itself: A read error may explain this, as a much larger clone is one base away. This chain's CDR3 is CASSLGGSGNTVYF. The CDR3 bases are TGTGCCAGCAGTTTAGGGGGCTCTGGAAACACCGTATATTTT. This chain links TRBV12-3 or TRBV12-4 with TRBJ1-3; D is perhaps TRBD1 (5 bases). This CDR3 is 14 amino acids long.

This clonotype has a count of ten or more. The V call is TRBV4-1, the J call TRBJ2-6; weak D call: TRBD2 (6 bases). Germline loops: CDR1 MGHRA, CDR2 YSYEKL. With 1 base removed from V and 0 bases from J, the gap between germline ends came to 16 bases. The CDR3 loop spans 19 amino acids. The CDR3 DNA sequence: TGCGCCAGCAGCCAAGTCGGGAGTGCCGGTAACTCTGGGGCCAACGTCCTGACTTTC. As protein: CASSQVGSAGNSGANVLTF.

Worth noting for this clonotype: One end of the junction varies from germline; a read error may be responsible. The chain is built from TRBV20-1 and TRBJ2-5; D is possibly TRBD2 (6 bases). CDR1 and CDR2 from the germline V gene are DFQATT and SNEGSKA (reference sequence). The CDR3 spans 14 residues. CDR3 sequence: CSAGGTSTGETQCF. CDR3 nucleotides: TGCAGTGCCGGCGGGACTTCCACAGGAGAGACCCAGTGCTTC.

At least ten counts were recorded for this clonotype. The V call is TRBV25-1, the J call TRBJ2-1; tentatively, D is TRBD1 (7 bases). This CDR3 region has 19 residues. The V end was cut by 3 bases, the J end by 5 bases, with 26 bases between. Germline V gene sequence: CDR1 MGHDK, CDR2 SYGVNS. CDR3 nucleotide sequence: TGTGCCAGCAGTGAGCGGGGTCGGCCGGACAGGCGCCTCCACAATGAGCAGTTCTTC. Its translation: CASSERGRPDRRLHNEQFF.

This clonotype was seen repeatedly, ten times or more. The genes are TRBV7-9 and TRBJ1-2; D gene unclear. The CDR3 is made up of 12 amino acids. CDR1 and CDR2 (germline): SEHNR, FQNEAQ (reference sequence). The V gene lost 1 base and the J gene lost 9 bases, with 9 bases spanning the gap. DNA of the CDR3: TGTGCCAGCAGCTTAGATGGACGTAGCTACACCTTC. Translated, it gives CASSLDGRSYTF.

This clonotype was detected many times. The chain links TRBV6-6 to TRBJ1-4; no clear D. The V gene's germline CDR1 is MNHNY and CDR2 SVGAGI (reference sequence). The CDR3 totals 14 residues. Trimming cost V 6 bases and J 2 bases, with 10 bases left between them. The CDR3 DNA reads as TGTGCCAGCAGATACCGACGGACTAATGAAAAACTGTTTTTT. This translates into CASRYRRTNEKLFF.

This clonotype was observed at least ten times. The J gene is TRBJ1-3, the V gene TRBV20-1, with a tentative D call TRBD1 (6 bases). The germline gives CDR1 DFQATT, CDR2 SNEGSKA (reference sequence). The CDR3 runs 16 residues. Trimming pared 4 bases from V and 0 bases from J, leaving 16 bases between. For the CDR3, the DNA is TGCAGTGCTATTACCCGACAGGCATACTCTGGAAACACCATATATTTT. Protein sequence: CSAITRQAYSGNTIYF.

Ten or more counts support this clonotype. This chain uses TRBV7-2 with TRBJ2-7; 7 bases agree with TRBD2. CDR3 size: 13 residues. V dropped 1 base and J dropped 5; count of bases not matched to a gene: 2. Germline V gene lookup returns CDR1 SGHTA and CDR2 FQGNSA. CDR3 bases: TGTGCCAGCAGCTTAGGGACTAGGAACGAGCAGTACTTC. This sequence encodes CASSLGTRNEQYF. Full variable domain (remainder filled in from reference TRBV7-2 and TRBJ2-7): GAGVSQSPSNKVTEKGKDVELRCDPISGHTALYWYRQSLGQGLEFLIYFQGNSAPDKSGLPSDRFSAERTGGSVSTLTIQRTQQEDSAVYLCASSLGTRNEQYFGPGTRLTVT.

There are many counts of this clonotype. The chain carries TRBV6-5 and TRBJ2-1, with 10 nucleotides matching TRBD1. V shed 7 bases and J 7 bases; nucleotides not matched to a gene: 7. Germline V gives CDR1 MNHEY, CDR2 SVGAGI. The CDR3 loop spans 14 amino acids. The CDR3 bases are TGTGCCAGCAAGCGCGGGGGACAGGGGAATGAGCAGTTCTTC. Translating gives CASKRGGQGNEQFF.

Turning to this clonotype: It may be a read error: a sequence one base away is much more abundant. The CDR3 ends on some other residue instead of the conserved phenylalanine or tryptophan, so this is likely a read error. The chain couples TRBV11-2 to TRBJ1-4, with 7 bases that match TRBD1. The J segment lost 8 bases and the V segment lost 5 bases, leaving 8 bases of the junction unmatched. This CDR3 region has 14 residues. The germline gives CDR1 SGHAT, CDR2 FQNNGV. In nucleotides, the CDR3 is TGTGCCAGCAGCCGAGACAGGGTGGGGGAAAAACTGTTTTCT. This translates into CASSRDRVGEKLFS.

This clonotype was found a few times. The chain links TRBV19 to TRBJ1-3; 9 nucleotides line up with TRBD1. Per germline, CDR1 LNHDA and CDR2 SQIVND (reference sequence). With V trimmed by 7 bases and J by 1 base, 8 bases remained unmatched. This CDR3 contains 16 residues. CDR3 nucleotides: TGTGCCAGTACCCATCCCGGGACAGGGTCTGGAAACACCATATATTTT. The encoded protein is CASTHPGTGSGNTIYF.

In its sample, this clonotype was seen many times. In DNA, the CDR3 is TGTGCCATCAGTGCGGGGGAGCACAATGAGCAGTTCTTC. It codes for CAISAGEHNEQFF. The gene calls are TRBV10-3 and TRBJ2-1, with D perhaps matching TRBD2 (6 bases). The CDR3 has 13 amino acids. CDR1 and CDR2 (germline): ENHRY, SYGVKD. Trimming took 4 bases from V and 5 from J, leaving 9 bases between them.

This clonotype was detected many times. J is TRBJ2-3 and V is TRBV9; perhaps TRBD2 as D (6 bases). V lost 0 bases, J lost 1 base, and 15 bases lay in between. The CDR3 length is 17 residues. The germline V gene has CDR1 SGDLS and CDR2 YYNGEE. The CDR3 is CASSVAPTRAGTDTQYF. CDR3 DNA sequence: TGTGCCAGCAGCGTAGCCCCGACTAGGGCTGGCACAGATACGCAGTATTTT.

J is TRBJ2-3 and V is TRBV10-1, with D hard to call. V was clipped by 6 bases and J by 1 base, with 23 bases between them. CDR1 and CDR2 (germline): WNHNN, SYGVQD (reference sequence). This CDR3 contains 18 residues. DNA of the CDR3: TGCGCCAGCAGCGTTGGTGTTAAGGAAGTTCGAGGCACAGATACGCAGTATTTT. Translated, it gives CASSVGVKEVRGTDTQYF.

The table lists this clonotype with a few counts. The rearrangement links TRBV3-1 to TRBJ2-3; 7 nucleotides match TRBD2. Unmatched junction bases numbered 1, after V lost 1 base and J lost 0 bases. This CDR3 comprises 15 residues. Germline V gene data show CDR1 as LGHDT and CDR2 as YNNKEL (reference sequence). The CDR3 spells CASSQAGGSTDTQYF. CDR3 sequence (DNA): TGTGCCAGCAGCCAAGCGGGAGGTAGCACAGATACGCAGTATTTT.